The text below deals with one T cell receptor (beta chain). Methods used by the authors: Researchers report that nucleated cell counts were estimated from reference gene primer amplification. TCRdb's table, derived via immunoSEQ multiplex PCR, lists solely in-frame clones and lacks some. V and J calls plus clone size are reproduced from that table; the DNA served to infer D and trimming. The sample lists about 120,000 clones, around four fifths occurring once. Germline CDR1 and CDR2: SGHRS and YFSETQ. J gave up 2 bases and V 1 base, and 7 bases lay outside the gene matches. The CDR3 extends over 16 amino acids. This specimen comes from a study of blood T cell repertoires in COVID-19. At the level of the study: Donors in the United States, Italy and Spain gave samples during acute or convalescent COVID-19. The cDNA or gDNA used as material had been derived from T cells, B-cell-depleted T cells, or PBMCs.

Input material: peripheral blood. This chain links TRBV5-1 with TRBJ2-5, with 8 bases matching TRBD2. The TCR sequence derives from a young man with acute or convalescent COVID-19. CDR3 sequence reads: CASSLFGGGLQETQYF. CDR3 bases: TGCGCCAGCAGCTTGTTTGGCGGGGGGCTTCAAGAGACCCAGTACTTC.